One sample yielded the 10 T cell receptor beta chains listed below, sequenced in a study of beta chain features in type 1 diabetes. The sequenced template was cDNA made from the entire isolated RNA. The table came from immunoSEQ multiplex PCR; TCRdb's copy has only in-frame clones and leaves some out. The data hold approximately 380,000 clones, with around 16% observed a single time. Sequenced material: naive CD4+ T cells from blood. Receptor source: a woman under 30 in good health.

This clone was observed a few times. The chain joins TRBV5-1 to TRBJ2-7; D call uncertain. CDR1 is SGHRS, CDR2 YFSETQ, per germline. V was shortened by 0 bases and J by 3 bases, with 10 bases between the two germline ends. The CDR3 runs to 14 residues. The CDR3 loop reads CASSLAGSDYEQYF. The DNA for the CDR3 is TGCGCCAGCAGCTTGGCCGGGTCCGACTACGAGCAGTACTTC.

V gene TRBV7-2 combines with J gene TRBJ2-1, with D possibly being TRBD1 (6 bases). Trimming took off 6 bases at V and 0 bases at J, with 12 bases between the two ends. CDR3 length: 15 amino acids. Looked up from germline, CDR1 is SGHTA and CDR2 is FQGNSA. The CDR3 DNA follows: TGTGCCAGCAGTATCAGGGGAAACTCCTACAATGAGCAGTTCTTC. Amino acids: CASSIRGNSYNEQFF.

This clone was observed a few times. The genes are TRBV18 and TRBJ1-1; D unclear. This CDR3 contains 15 residues. V lost 5 bases and J 1 base, leaving 14 bases between the germline ends. Per the germline V gene, CDR1 is KGHSH and CDR2 is LQKENI. The DNA of the CDR3 is TGTGCCAGCTCAGACCACGTAGGAGAGAACACTGAAGCTTTCTTT. Translated, it gives CASSDHVGENTEAFF.

J is TRBJ1-2 and V is TRBV5-1; the match to TRBD1 covers 7 bases. The V segment lost 4 bases and the J segment 8 bases; nucleotides outside the gene matches: 11. CDR1 is SGHRS and CDR2 is YFSETQ in the germline V gene. This CDR3 spans 14 amino acids. The CDR3 coding sequence is TGCGCCAGCAGCGCGATAGCTTGGGACAGCGGCTACACCTTC. Translation: CASSAIAWDSGYTF.

The chain has TRBV5-1 and TRBJ2-7, with TRBD2 identical over 10 bases. The CDR3 is made up of 17 amino acids. Germline V gene lookup returns CDR1 SGHRS and CDR2 YFSETQ. With 4 bases clipped from V and 2 bases from J, the junction kept 12 bases outside the gene matches. The CDR3 sequence is CASSKGTGTSATYEQYF. CDR3 sequence (DNA): TGCGCCAGCAGCAAAGGGACCGGGACTAGCGCAACCTACGAGCAGTACTTC. The variable domain in full, completed from reference TRBV5-1 and TRBJ2-7, reads KAGVTQTPRYLIKTRGQQVTLSCSPISGHRSVSWYQQTPGQGLQFLFEYFSETQRNKGNFPGRFSGRQFSNSRSEMNVSTLELGDSALYLCASSKGTGTSATYEQYFGPGTRLTVT.

This rearrangement joins TRBV5-1 to TRBJ1-1, with no clear D. The germline V gene encodes CDR1 SGHRS and CDR2 YFSETQ. The CDR3 sequence is 14 residues long. Trimming cost V 0 bases and J 5 bases, with 11 bases left between them. The CDR3 loop is CASSLGSPGTEAFF. CDR3 nucleotide sequence: TGCGCCAGCAGCTTGGGATCGCCCGGGACTGAAGCTTTCTTT.

The chain joins TRBV28 to TRBJ1-4; 8 bases are a match to TRBD1. Germline V gene sequence: CDR1 MDHEN, CDR2 SYDVKM. This CDR3 contains 15 residues. With 6 bases clipped from V and 0 bases from J, the junction kept 3 bases outside the gene matches. This CDR3 reads CASSRQGTTNEKLFF. DNA of the CDR3: TGTGCCAGCAGCCGACAGGGGACAACTAATGAAAAACTGTTTTTT. The full variable domain, its missing parts supplied by reference TRBV28 and TRBJ1-4, is DVKVTQSSRYLVKRTGEKVFLECVQDMDHENMFWYRQDPGLGLRLIYFSYDVKMKEKGDIPEGYSVSREKKERFSLILESASTNQTSMYLCASSRQGTTNEKLFFGSGTQLSVL.

The rearrangement uses TRBV4-1 and TRBJ2-1; the D is unclear. The CDR3 consists of 16 residues. Germline CDR1 is MGHRA and CDR2 is YSYEKL. With 2 bases removed from V and 5 bases from J, the gap between germline ends came to 16 bases. CDR3 loop: CASSQPSRSRDNEQFF. CDR3 in DNA: TGCGCCAGCAGCCAACCATCTAGGAGCCGGGACAATGAGCAGTTCTTC.

The V gene is TRBV6-5, the J gene TRBJ2-1; 8 nucleotides agree with TRBD1. Germline CDR1 and CDR2: MNHEY and SVGAGI. J was trimmed by 6 bases and V by 7 bases; bases with no gene match: 5. CDR3 length: 13 amino acids. CDR3 sequence reads: CASTHRGANEQFF. Written as DNA, the CDR3 is TGTGCCAGCACCCACAGGGGGGCCAATGAGCAGTTCTTC.

The CDR3 bases are TGTGCCTGGAGTAGTATCGGGCAGTTCTTC. This codes for CAWSSIGQFF. The rearrangement links TRBV30 to TRBJ2-1; D is uncertain. The CDR3 covers 10 residues. V gave up 2 bases and J gave up 12 bases, with 8 bases separating them. Germline values: CDR1 GTSNPN, CDR2 SVGIG (reference sequence).